The entry below gives a single TCR beta chain sequence along with its context. Its binding antigen is unknown. No qualities accompany the bases; no much larger clone lies one base away. The entry originates in a study of T-cell memory formation after mild COVID-19 (dated by TCRdb to the early 2020s). Regarding the complete study: TCR sequence clusters from the two donors were largely donor specific. T-cell clones expanding and contracting after mild COVID-19 in a couple of donors were tracked by longitudinal TCRalpha and TCRbeta repertoire sequencing. The cohort was made up of two young adult volunteers, one female and one male, who were previously healthy. Study-level results and caveats: Contracting CD4+ clones turned up mainly in the CM and EM memory subsets, whereas EMRA was where CD8+ clones were enriched. From day 15 to 85, contracting clones showed balanced CD4/CD8 phenotypes, whereas a second wave of clones that expanded from day 15 to 37 leaned towards CD4+. The second-wave clones that peaked on day 37 were not confirmed to be SARS-CoV-2 specific. Only a couple of mild cases were covered in the study, and larger cohorts including severe cases with pre-infection samples were considered necessary. Some responding clones were detected in pre-infection memory, which suggested that pre-existing cross-reactive memory T cells had joined the SARS-CoV-2 response.

Sequencing took place on an Illumina NovaSeq 6000. cDNA libraries for TCRalpha and TCRbeta were prepared by 5'RACE using constant-segment primers, with sample barcodes and unique molecular identifiers added. RNA was extracted from every sample with Trizol reagent. Amplification of the libraries took two PCR steps, and the second step added a second sample barcode plus Illumina TruSeq adapters. Sequencing of the libraries was done on an Illumina NovaSeq, producing 2 x 150 bp paired-end reads. As for how the authors treated the data: Demultiplexing of reads and collapsing into UMI-guided consensus sequences were performed with migec v1.2.7. Using mixcr v2.1.11, UMI consensuses were aligned to TRA and TRB V and J templates and then assembled into clonotypes. A clonotype was counted as expanded or contracted only if both edgeR and NoisET called the change significant, with noise models trained on biological replicates. For edgeR calls, a false discovery rate-adjusted p below 0.01 and a log2 fold-change threshold of 1 were applied. PCA with hierarchical clustering of max-normalized trajectories of the 1000 most abundant clonotypes was used as exploratory dynamics analysis. Each responding clone was given a CD4 or CD8 phenotype based on the CD4+ and CD8+ repertoires, which had been sequenced separately. The raw public data were reprocessed by TCRdb itself: fastp quality trimming at Q25, MiXCR clonotype calling, in-frame beta chains only. Rows with one shared CDR3 protein collapse into an entry with the most common genes and DNA. TCRdb assigned the V and J calls; the authors' analysis was not used. The sample data list under 450,000 distinct CDR3 sequences, and over 13% of these were observed just once. 22% of the sample is in the top ten clones.

The CDR3 measures 17 amino acids from cysteine to phenylalanine. Only the CDR3 DNA is retained, 51 bases long and in frame from the first base. CDR1 and CDR2 were assigned from the germline V gene as MNHEY and SVGAGI. Trimming at the junction amounts to 6 bases on V and 0 bases on J, and the germline ends lie 18 bases apart. Ficoll-Paque density gradient centrifugation was used to isolate PBMCs. This TCR was recovered from a man aged 18 to 30 who had mild COVID-19 (a few samples of this study predate the infection). The sample titles of this study are shuffled in the database, so cell type and time point are left out; the donor was told from shared clones. Sequenced material: PBMCs or a T cell subset sorted from them (not recorded which). Here the chain combines TRBV6-5 and TRBJ2-4; the D gene is perhaps TRBD2, on 5 matching bases. The CDR3 region reads CASSRRGSGIAKNIQYF. In nucleotide form, the sequence is TGTGCCAGCAGCCGACGTGGATCGGGGATAGCCAAAAACATTCAGTACTTC.